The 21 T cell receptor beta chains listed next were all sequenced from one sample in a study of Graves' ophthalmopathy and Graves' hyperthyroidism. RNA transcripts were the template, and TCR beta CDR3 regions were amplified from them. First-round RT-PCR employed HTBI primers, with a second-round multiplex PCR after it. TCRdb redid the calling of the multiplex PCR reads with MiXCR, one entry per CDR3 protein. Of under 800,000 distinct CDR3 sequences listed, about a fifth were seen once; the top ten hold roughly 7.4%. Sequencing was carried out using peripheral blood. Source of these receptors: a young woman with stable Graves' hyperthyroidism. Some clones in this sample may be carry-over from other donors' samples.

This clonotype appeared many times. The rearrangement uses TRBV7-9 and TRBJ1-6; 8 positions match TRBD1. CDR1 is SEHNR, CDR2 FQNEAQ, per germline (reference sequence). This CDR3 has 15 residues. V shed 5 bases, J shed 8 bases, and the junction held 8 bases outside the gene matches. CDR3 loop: CASSAIDRGDSPLHF. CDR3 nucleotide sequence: TGTGCCAGCAGCGCCATCGACAGGGGTGATTCACCCCTCCACTTT.

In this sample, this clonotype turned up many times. In DNA, the CDR3 is TGTGCCAGCAGGCCTACAGGCGTCCACACCGGGGAGCTGTTTTTT. Translated: CASRPTGVHTGELFF. The chain is built from TRBV6-5 and TRBJ2-2; D perhaps matches TRBD1 (5 bases). This CDR3 has 15 residues. Germline V gene sequence: CDR1 MNHEY, CDR2 SVGAGI. Trimming cost V 6 bases and J 3 bases, with 14 bases left between them.

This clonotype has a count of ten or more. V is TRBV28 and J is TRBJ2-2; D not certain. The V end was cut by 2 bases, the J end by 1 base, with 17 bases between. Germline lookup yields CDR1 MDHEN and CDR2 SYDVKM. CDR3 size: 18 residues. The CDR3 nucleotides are TGTGCCAGCAGTTTAAGACACCCGTCCGCTATGAACACCGGGGAGCTGTTTTTT. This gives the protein CASSLRHPSAMNTGELFF.

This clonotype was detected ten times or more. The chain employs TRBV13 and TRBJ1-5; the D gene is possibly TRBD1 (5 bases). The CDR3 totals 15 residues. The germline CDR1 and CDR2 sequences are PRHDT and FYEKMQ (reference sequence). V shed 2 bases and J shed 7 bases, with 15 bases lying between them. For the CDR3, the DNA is TGTGCCAGCAGCTTATTTCGGGAGGGACGGCAGCCCCAGCATTTT. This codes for CASSLFREGRQPQHF.

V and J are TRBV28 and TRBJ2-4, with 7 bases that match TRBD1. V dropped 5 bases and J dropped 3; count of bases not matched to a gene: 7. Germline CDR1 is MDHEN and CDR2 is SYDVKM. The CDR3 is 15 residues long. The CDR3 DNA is TGTGCCAGCAGTATAAACCGGGACAGCAAAAACATTCAGTACTTC. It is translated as CASSINRDSKNIQYF.

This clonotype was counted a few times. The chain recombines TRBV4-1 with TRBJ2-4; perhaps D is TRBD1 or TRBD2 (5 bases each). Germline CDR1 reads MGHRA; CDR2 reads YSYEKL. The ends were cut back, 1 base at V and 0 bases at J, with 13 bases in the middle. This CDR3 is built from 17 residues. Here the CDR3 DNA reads TGCGCCAGCAGCCAAGCAGTGGGGACCCTAGCCAAAAACATTCAGTACTTC. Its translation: CASSQAVGTLAKNIQYF.

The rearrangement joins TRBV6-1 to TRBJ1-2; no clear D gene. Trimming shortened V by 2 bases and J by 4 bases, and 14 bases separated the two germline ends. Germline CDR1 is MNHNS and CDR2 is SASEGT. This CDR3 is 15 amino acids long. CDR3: CASSEKARPIYGYTF. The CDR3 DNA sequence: TGTGCCAGCAGTGAAAAAGCCAGGCCCATCTATGGCTACACCTTC.

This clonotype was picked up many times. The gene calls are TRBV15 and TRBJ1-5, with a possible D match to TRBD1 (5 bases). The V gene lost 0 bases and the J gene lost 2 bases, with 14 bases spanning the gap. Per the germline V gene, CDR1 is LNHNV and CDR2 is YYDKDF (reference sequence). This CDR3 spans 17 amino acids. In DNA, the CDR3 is TGTGCCACCAGCAGAGATATAGGGGCCGCGGGCAATCAGCCCCAGCATTTT. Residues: CATSRDIGAAGNQPQHF. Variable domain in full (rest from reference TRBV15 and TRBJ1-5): DAMVIQNPRYQVTQFGKPVTLSCSQTLNHNVMYWYQQKSSQAPKLLFHYYDKDFNNEADTPDNFQSRRPNTSFCFLDIRSPGLGDTAMYLCATSRDIGAAGNQPQHFGDGTRLSIL.

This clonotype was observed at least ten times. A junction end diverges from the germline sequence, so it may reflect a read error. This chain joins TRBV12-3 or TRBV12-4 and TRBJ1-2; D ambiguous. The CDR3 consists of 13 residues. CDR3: CASSLEVGHGYTF. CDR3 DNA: TGTGCCAGCAGCTTAGAGGTTGGGCACGGCTACACCTTC.

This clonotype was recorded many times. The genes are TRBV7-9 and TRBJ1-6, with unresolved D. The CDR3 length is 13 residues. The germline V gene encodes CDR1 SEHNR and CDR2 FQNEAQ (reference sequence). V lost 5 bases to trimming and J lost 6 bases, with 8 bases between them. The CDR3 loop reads CASSAATNSPLHF. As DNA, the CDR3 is TGTGCCAGCAGCGCTGCCACTAATTCACCCCTCCACTTT.

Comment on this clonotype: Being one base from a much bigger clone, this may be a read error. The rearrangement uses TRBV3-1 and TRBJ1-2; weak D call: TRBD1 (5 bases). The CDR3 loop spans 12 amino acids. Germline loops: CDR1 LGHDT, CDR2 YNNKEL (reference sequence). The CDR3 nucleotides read TGTGCCAGGAGCCAGGATAGGGGTGGCTACACCTTC. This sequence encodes CARSQDRGGYTF. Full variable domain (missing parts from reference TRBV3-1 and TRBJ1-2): DTAVSQTPKYLVTQMGNDKSIKCEQNLGHDTMYWYKQDSKKFLKIMFSYNNKELIINETVPNRFSPKSPDKAHLNLHINSLELGDSAVYFCARSQDRGGYTFGSGTRLTVV.

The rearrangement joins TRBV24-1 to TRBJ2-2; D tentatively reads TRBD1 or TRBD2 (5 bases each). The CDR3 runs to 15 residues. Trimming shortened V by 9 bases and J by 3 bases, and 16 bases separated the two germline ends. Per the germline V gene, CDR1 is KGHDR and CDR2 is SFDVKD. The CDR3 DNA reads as TGTGCCACCGCGGGTAGGGGCATTTACACCGGGGAGCTGTTTTTT. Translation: CATAGRGIYTGELFF.

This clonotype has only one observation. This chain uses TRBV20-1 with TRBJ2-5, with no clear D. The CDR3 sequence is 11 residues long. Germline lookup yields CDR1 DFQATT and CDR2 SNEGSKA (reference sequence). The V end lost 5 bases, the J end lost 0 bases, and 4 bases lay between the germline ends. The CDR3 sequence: CSAAHQETQYF. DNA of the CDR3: TGCAGTGCTGCACACCAAGAGACCCAGTACTTC.

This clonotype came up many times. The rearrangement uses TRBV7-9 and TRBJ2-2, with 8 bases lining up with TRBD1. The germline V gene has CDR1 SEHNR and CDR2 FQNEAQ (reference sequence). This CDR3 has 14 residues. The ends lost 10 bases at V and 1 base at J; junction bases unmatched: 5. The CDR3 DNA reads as TGTGCCACCCCCGGGACAGGGAACACCGGGGAGCTGTTTTTT. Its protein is CATPGTGNTGELFF.

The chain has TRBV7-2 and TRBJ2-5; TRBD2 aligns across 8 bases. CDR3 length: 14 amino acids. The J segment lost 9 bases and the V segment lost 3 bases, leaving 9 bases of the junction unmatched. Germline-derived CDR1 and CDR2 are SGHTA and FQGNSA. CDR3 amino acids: CASSFAGGPEAQYF. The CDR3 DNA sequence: TGTGCCAGCAGCTTTGCGGGAGGCCCTGAAGCCCAGTACTTC.

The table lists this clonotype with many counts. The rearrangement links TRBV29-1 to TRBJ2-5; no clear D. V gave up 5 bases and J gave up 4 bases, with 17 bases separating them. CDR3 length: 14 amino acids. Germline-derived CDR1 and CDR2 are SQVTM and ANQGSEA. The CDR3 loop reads CSVYPGWVGETQYF. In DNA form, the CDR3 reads TGCAGCGTTTATCCTGGTTGGGTCGGAGAGACCCAGTACTTC.

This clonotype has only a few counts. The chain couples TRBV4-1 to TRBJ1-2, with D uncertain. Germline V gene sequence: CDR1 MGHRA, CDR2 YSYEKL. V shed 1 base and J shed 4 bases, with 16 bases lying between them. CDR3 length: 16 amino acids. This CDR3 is CASSQAPVELRYGYTF. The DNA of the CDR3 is TGCGCCAGCAGCCAAGCCCCCGTAGAACTACGCTATGGCTACACCTTC.

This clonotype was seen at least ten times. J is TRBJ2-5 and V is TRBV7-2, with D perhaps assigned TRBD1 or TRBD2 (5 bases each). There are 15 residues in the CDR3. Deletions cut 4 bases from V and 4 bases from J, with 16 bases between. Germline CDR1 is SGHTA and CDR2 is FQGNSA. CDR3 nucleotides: TGTGCCAGCAGCTCCCAAGGCCCCGGGACAGAGACCCAGTACTTC. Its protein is CASSSQGPGTETQYF.

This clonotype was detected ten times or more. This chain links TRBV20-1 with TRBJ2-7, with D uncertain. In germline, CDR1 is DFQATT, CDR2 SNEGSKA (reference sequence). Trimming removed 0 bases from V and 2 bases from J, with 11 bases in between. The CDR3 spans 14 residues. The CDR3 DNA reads TGCAGTGCTAGAGAGGCAGGCTCCCCCTACGAGCAGTACTTC. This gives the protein CSAREAGSPYEQYF.

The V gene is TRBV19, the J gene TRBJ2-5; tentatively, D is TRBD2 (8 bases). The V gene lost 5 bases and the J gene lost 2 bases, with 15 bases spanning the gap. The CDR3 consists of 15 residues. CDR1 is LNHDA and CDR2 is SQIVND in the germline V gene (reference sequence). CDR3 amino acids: CASSPGGTEQETQYF. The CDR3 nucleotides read TGTGCCAGTAGTCCGGGAGGGACAGAGCAAGAGACCCAGTACTTC.

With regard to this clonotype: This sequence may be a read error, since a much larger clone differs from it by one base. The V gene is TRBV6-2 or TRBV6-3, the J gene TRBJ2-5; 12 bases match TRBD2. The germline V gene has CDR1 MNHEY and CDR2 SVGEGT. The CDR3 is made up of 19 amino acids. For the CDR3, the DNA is TGTGCCAGCAGTTACGGGGCCGGAACTAGCGGGGGGTGGCGAGAGACCCATTACTTC. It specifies CASSYGAGTSGGWRETHYF.